The 9 T cell receptor beta chains below all came from one sample that was sequenced in a study of T cells after yellow fever vaccination. TCRdb passed the 5' RACE reads through MiXCR, listing each CDR3 protein once. The sample includes 100,000 to 150,000 distinct CDR3 sequences, 7.4% of them seen just once. Sequenced here: CD4+ T cells sorted from PBMCs, sampled roughly 10 days after the first yellow fever vaccination. The receptors come from a man between 18 and 29 years old who received the YFV17D yellow fever vaccine.

A few counts support this clonotype. The genes are TRBV5-5 and TRBJ2-7; TRBD1 matches 8 bases. The germline V gene encodes CDR1 SGHKS and CDR2 YYEKEE (reference sequence). V gave up 4 bases and J gave up 5 bases; unmatched junction bases: 11. CDR3 length equals 15 residues. The CDR3 DNA follows: TGTGCCAGCAGCCCAAGGTCCGGGACAGGTGACGAGCAGTACGTC. It translates to CASSPRSGTGDEQYV.

This clonotype was detected ten times or more. The V and J genes are TRBV6-2 or TRBV6-3 and TRBJ2-2, with 14 bases identical to TRBD2. The CDR3 covers 16 residues. The ends lost 6 bases at V and 4 bases at J; junction bases unmatched: 4. Germline V gives CDR1 MNHEY, CDR2 SVGEGT. The CDR3 region has the DNA TGTGCCAGCAGGACTAGCGGGGGGGCCGGCACCGGGGAGCTGTTTTTT. This sequence encodes CASRTSGGAGTGELFF.

Many counts were recorded for this clonotype. J is TRBJ2-7 and V is TRBV7-2; D not resolved. Trimming shortened V by 4 bases and J by 1 base, and 11 bases separated the two germline ends. The CDR3 has 14 amino acids. Germline V gene lookup returns CDR1 SGHTA and CDR2 FQGNSA. CDR3 in DNA: TGTGCCAGCAGCTACTGGGCCTTATCCTACGAGCAGTACTTC. Translation: CASSYWALSYEQYF.

This clonotype was picked up many times. CDR3 sequence reads: CASPEYRPGQGRMEGTGELFF. The CDR3 DNA reads TGTGCCAGCCCGGAGTACCGACCGGGACAGGGCAGAATGGAAGGAACCGGGGAGCTGTTTTTT. This chain links TRBV21-1 with TRBJ2-2; TRBD1 is the table's D call, not checked against the DNA. TRBV21-1 is given as a pseudogene. This CDR3 comprises 21 residues.

This clonotype has ten or more counts. CDR3 coding DNA: TGTGCCAGCAGCCCCGGGACAGGGTCCTACGAGCAGTACTTC. It encodes CASSPGTGSYEQYF. This rearrangement joins TRBV18 to TRBJ2-7; TRBD1 matches 9 bases. The CDR3 is made up of 14 amino acids. The germline gives CDR1 KGHSH, CDR2 LQKENI. Losses at the gene ends were 8 bases for V and 1 base for J; bases not matched to a gene: 6. Filled out from reference TRBV18 and TRBJ2-7, the complete variable domain reads NAGVMQNPRHLVRRRGQEARLRCSPMKGHSHVYWYRQLPEEGLKFMVYLQKENIIDESGMPKERFSAEFPKEGPSILRIQQVVRGDSAAYFCASSPGTGSYEQYFGPGTRLTVT.

The chain employs TRBV3-1 and TRBJ2-6; tentatively, D is TRBD1 (5 bases). The germline V gene encodes CDR1 LGHDT and CDR2 YNNKEL (reference sequence). The V end was cut by 5 bases, the J end by 0 bases, with 5 bases between. The CDR3 spans 14 residues. In DNA form, the CDR3 reads TGTGCCAGCAGCGACAGCTCTGGGGCCAACGTCCTGACTTTC. This gives the protein CASSDSSGANVLTF.

This clonotype was seen repeatedly, ten times or more. This chain connects TRBV6-5 to TRBJ2-3; D unresolved. Trimming pared 6 bases from V and 6 bases from J, leaving 16 bases between. Germline loops: CDR1 MNHEY, CDR2 SVGAGI. This CDR3 spans 14 amino acids. Written as DNA, the CDR3 is TGTGCCAGCAGACCACTTTACTTGGGGGATACGCAGTATTTT. This gives the protein CASRPLYLGDTQYF.

J is TRBJ2-7 and V is TRBV5-5, with 7 bases fitting TRBD1. The CDR3 contains 13 residues. V was pared by 4 bases and J by 5 bases, with 6 bases of the junction left unmatched. Germline CDR1 is SGHKS and CDR2 is YYEKEE (reference sequence). The CDR3 region has the DNA TGTGCCAGCAGCATCCCAGGGGGAAACGAGCAGTACGTC. It specifies CASSIPGGNEQYV.

This clonotype was detected many times. V is TRBV4-1 and J is TRBJ2-1; a possible D gene is TRBD2 (5 bases). Germline assignment: CDR1 MGHRA and CDR2 YSYEKL. The CDR3 extends over 14 amino acids. V lost 5 bases and J lost 3, with 11 bases in between. CDR3 bases: TGCGCCAGCAGCGCAGAGGGATTCTACAATGAGCAGTTCTTC. Translation: CASSAEGFYNEQFF.